This TCR beta chain comes out of a study of cytomegalovirus exposure and HLA in healthy donors. Libraries were prepared by immunoSEQ multiplex PCR; TCRdb keeps only in-frame clonotypes and omits some of them. This sample has 90,000 to 130,000 clones, with around 85% found just once. This CDR3 has 12 amino acids. CDR1 is MNHNS, CDR2 SASEGT, per germline. V was cut by 6 bases and J by 4 bases, with 9 bases left in between. The sequenced sample consisted of PBMCs. The chain has TRBV6-1 and TRBJ1-2; D might be TRBD1 (5 bases). This clonotype originated in a woman younger than 30 in good health and CMV-seronegative. The CDR3 sequence: CASSRQGYGYTF. For the CDR3, the DNA is TGTGCCAGCAGCCGTCAGGGCTATGGCTACACCTTC.